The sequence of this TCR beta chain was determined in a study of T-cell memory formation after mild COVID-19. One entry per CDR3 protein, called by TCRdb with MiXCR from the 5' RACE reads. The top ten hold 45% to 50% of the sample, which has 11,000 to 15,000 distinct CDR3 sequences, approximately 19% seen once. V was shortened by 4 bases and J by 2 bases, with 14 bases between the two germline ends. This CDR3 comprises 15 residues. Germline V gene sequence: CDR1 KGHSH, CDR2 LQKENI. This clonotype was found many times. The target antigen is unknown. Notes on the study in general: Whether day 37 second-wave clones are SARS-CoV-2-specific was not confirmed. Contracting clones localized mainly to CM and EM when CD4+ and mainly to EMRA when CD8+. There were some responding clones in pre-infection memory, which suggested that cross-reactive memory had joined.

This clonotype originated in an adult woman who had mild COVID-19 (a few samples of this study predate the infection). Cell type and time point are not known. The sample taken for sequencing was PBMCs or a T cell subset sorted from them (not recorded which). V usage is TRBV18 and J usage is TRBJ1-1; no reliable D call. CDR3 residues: CASSQNDGRNTEAFF. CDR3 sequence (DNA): TGTGCCAGCTCACAAAACGACGGCCGCAACACTGAAGCTTTCTTT.